This T cell receptor (beta chain) was identified during a study of blood T cell repertoires in COVID-19. Study-level information: Sources were T cells, B-cell-depleted T cells, or PBMCs; the material itself was cDNA or gDNA.

The CDR3 contains 16 residues. The J segment lost 8 bases and the V segment lost 5 bases, leaving 8 bases of the junction unmatched. Germline CDR1 LGHNA, CDR2 YNFKEQ. Source study methods: From reference gene primer amplification, estimates of nucleated cell counts were derived. Clones were read by immunoSEQ multiplex PCR, and TCRdb kept only the in-frame ones, dropping some. The D gene and trimming were derived from the DNA, and the V and J assignments and clone size from that table. The repertoire holds about 120,000 clones, over 60% seen once, with approximately 16% in the top ten. This TCR was sampled from a woman over 75 with active or convalescent COVID-19. The chain recombines TRBV4-2 with TRBJ2-1, with 14 nucleotides matching TRBD2. Specimen: peripheral blood. CDR3 sequence: CASSLGLAGVSDEQFF. The CDR3 region has the DNA TGTGCCAGCAGCTTGGGACTAGCGGGAGTTAGCGATGAGCAGTTCTTC.